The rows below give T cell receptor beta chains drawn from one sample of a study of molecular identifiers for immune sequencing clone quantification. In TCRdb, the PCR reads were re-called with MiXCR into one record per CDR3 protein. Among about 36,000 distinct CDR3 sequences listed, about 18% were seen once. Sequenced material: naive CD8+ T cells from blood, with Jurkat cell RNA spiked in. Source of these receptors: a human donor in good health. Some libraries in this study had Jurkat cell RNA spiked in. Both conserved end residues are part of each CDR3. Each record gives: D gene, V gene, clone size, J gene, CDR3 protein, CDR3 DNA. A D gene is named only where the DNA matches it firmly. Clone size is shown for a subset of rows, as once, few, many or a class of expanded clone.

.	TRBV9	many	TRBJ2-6	CASSSAIGANVLTF	TGTGCCAGCAGCAGCGCGATCGGGGCCAACGTCCTGACTTTC
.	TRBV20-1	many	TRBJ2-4	CSACPSGHDLAKNIQYF	TGCAGTGCTTGTCCTTCCGGACACGACCTAGCCAAAAACATTCAGTACTTC
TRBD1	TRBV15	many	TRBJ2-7	CATSRDMAGQGSYEQYF	TGTGCCACCAGCAGAGATATGGCGGGACAGGGGTCCTACGAGCAGTACTTC
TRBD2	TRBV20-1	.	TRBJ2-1	CSARVDSGLAGDSFF	TGCAGTGCTAGGGTCGACAGCGGACTAGCGGGCGACTCGTTCTTC
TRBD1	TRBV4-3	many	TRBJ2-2	CASAGTGLSGELFF	TGCGCCAGCGCCGGGACAGGGTTATCCGGGGAGCTGTTTTTT
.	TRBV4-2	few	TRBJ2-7	CASSQKRAEQYF	TGTGCCAGCAGCCAAAAGCGGGCCGAGCAGTACTTC
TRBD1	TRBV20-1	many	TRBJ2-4	CSATGQGHIQYF	TGCAGTGCAACTGGACAGGGCCACATTCAGTACTTC
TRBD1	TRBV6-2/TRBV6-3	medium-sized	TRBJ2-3	CASSYSTGQGYTDTQYF	TGTGCCAGCAGTTACTCTACGGGACAGGGATACACAGATACGCAGTATTTT
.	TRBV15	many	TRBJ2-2	CATSETGQTNTGELFF	TGTGCCACCAGCGAGACGGGACAAACGAACACCGGGGAGCTGTTTTTT
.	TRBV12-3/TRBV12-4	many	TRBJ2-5	CASSWVDLQETQYF	TGTGCCAGCAGCTGGGTCGACCTACAAGAGACCCAGTACTTC
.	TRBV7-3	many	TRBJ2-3	CASSPIELSGPDTQYF	TGTGCCAGCAGCCCCATCGAGCTATCGGGGCCAGATACGCAGTATTTT
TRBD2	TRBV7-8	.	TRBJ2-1	CANSSQREQAYNEQFF	TGTGCCAACAGCTCCCAGCGGGAGCAGGCCTACAATGAGCAGTTCTTC
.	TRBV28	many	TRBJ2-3	CASSVDRVGPDTQYF	TGTGCCAGCAGTGTGGACAGAGTGGGGCCAGATACGCAGTATTTT
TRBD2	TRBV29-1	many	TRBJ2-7	CSVPGGGNQQYF	TGCAGCGTCCCTGGGGGAGGGAATCAGCAGTACTTC
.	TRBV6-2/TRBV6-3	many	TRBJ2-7	CASRTTGSFFYEQYF	TGTGCCAGCAGAACGACAGGCTCATTCTTCTACGAGCAGTACTTC
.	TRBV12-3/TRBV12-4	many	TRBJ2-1	CASTTDWAGRSSYNEQFF	TGTGCCAGCACCACCGACTGGGCGGGTAGGAGCTCCTACAATGAGCAGTTCTTC
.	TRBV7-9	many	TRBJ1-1	CASSLASVGTLNTEAFF	TGTGCCAGCAGCTTAGCGAGCGTAGGGACCCTGAACACTGAAGCTTTCTTT
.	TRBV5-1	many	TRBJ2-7	CASSLGLDNYEQYF	TGCGCCAGCAGCTTGGGACTCGATAACTACGAGCAGTACTTC
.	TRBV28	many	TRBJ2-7	CASSSLDRSSYEQYF	TGTGCCAGCAGTTCACTAGACAGGAGCTCCTACGAGCAGTACTTC
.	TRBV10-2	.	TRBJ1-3	CASSEGHIIYF	TGCGCCAGCAGTGAGGGGCACATCATATATTTT
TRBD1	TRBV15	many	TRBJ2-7	CATSSDRVASYEQYF	TGTGCCACCAGCAGCGACAGGGTAGCTTCCTACGAGCAGTACTTC
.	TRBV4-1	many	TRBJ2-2	CASSQVGELFF	TGCGCCAGCAGCCAAGTCGGGGAGCTGTTTTTT
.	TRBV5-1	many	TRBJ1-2	CASSWVTEAYGYTF	TGCGCCAGCAGCTGGGTGACAGAAGCCTATGGCTACACCTTC
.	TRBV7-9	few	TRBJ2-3	CASNSDSRSTDTQYF	TGTGCCAGCAACTCCGACTCGCGGAGCACAGATACGCAGTATTTT
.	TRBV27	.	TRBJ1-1	CASSLSWRGTEAFF	TGTGCCAGCAGTTTATCCTGGAGGGGAACTGAAGCTTTCTTT
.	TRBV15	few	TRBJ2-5	CATSLDPGETQYF	TGTGCCACCAGCTTGGACCCAGGGGAGACCCAGTACTTC
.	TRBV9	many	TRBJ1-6	CASSTEGGPPLHF	TGTGCCAGCAGCACCGAGGGGGGGCCGCCGCTCCACTTT
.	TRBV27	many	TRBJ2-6	CASSLIAGGPSGANVLTF	TGTGCCAGCAGTTTAATCGCAGGGGGGCCCTCTGGGGCCAACGTCCTGACTTTC
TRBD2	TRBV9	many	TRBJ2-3	CASSRLADGTDTQYF	TGTGCCAGCAGCCGACTAGCAGATGGCACAGATACGCAGTATTTT
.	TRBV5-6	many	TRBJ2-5	CASSLAAGRKTQYF	TGTGCCAGCAGCTTGGCGGCAGGGAGAAAGACCCAGTACTTC
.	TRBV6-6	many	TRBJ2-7	CASSLDIASLSYEQYF	TGTGCCAGCAGTCTGGACATAGCTAGTTTGTCCTACGAGCAGTACTTC
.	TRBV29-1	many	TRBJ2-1	CSVARRNEQFF	TGCAGCGTTGCCAGGAGGAATGAGCAGTTCTTC
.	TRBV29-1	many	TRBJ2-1	CSVSAPYNEQFF	TGCAGCGTATCAGCCCCCTACAATGAGCAGTTCTTC
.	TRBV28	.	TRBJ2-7	CATGHLSYEQYF	TGTGCTACGGGACACCTCTCCTACGAGCAGTACTTC
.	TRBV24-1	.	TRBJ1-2	CATSGLRWGYTF	TGTGCCACCAGTGGCCTGAGGTGGGGCTACACCTTC
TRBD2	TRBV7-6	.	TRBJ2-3	CASSTGTSNTDTQYF	TGTGCCAGCAGCACCGGGACTAGCAACACAGATACGCAGTATTTT
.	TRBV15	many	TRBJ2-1	CATSRDRRVSPYNEQFF	TGTGCCACCAGCAGAGATCGGAGGGTTTCCCCATACAATGAGCAGTTCTTC
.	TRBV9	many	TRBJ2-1	CASSVTDFNEQFF	TGTGCCAGCAGCGTAACGGATTTCAATGAGCAGTTCTTC
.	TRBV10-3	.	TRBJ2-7	CAISESNYEQYF	TGTGCCATCAGTGAGTCCAATTACGAGCAGTACTTC
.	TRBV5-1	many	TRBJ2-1	CASSLDNNEQFF	TGCGCCAGCAGCTTGGACAACAATGAGCAGTTCTTC
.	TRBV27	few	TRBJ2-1	CASSSSLAGLFNEQFF	TGTGCCAGCAGTTCATCACTAGCTGGGCTGTTCAATGAGCAGTTCTTC
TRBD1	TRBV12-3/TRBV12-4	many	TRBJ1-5	CASTTGVEGAVFQPQHF	TGTGCCAGCACCACCGGGGTGGAGGGGGCTGTGTTTCAGCCCCAGCATTTT
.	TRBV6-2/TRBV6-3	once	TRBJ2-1	CASSFKFEQFF	TGTGCCAGCAGTTTTAAGTTTGAGCAGTTCTTC
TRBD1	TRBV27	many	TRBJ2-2	CASTGYRGSNTGELFF	TGTGCCAGCACCGGCTACAGGGGCTCGAACACCGGGGAGCTGTTTTTT
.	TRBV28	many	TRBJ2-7	CASSQTSPSGEQYF	TGTGCCAGCAGTCAGACATCCCCATCGGGGGAGCAGTACTTC
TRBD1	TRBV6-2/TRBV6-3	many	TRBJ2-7	CASSYDWGQGASEQYF	TGTGCCAGCAGTTACGACTGGGGACAGGGGGCCTCCGAGCAGTACTTC
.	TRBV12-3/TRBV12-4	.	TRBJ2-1	CASSYGRGSNEQSF	TGTGCCAGCAGTTACGGACGGGGTTCCAATGAGCAGTCCTTC
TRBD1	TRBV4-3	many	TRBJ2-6	CASSQRTGVPGANVLTF	TGCGCCAGCAGCCAACGGACAGGGGTACCGGGGGCCAACGTCCTGACTTTC
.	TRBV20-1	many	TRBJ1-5	CSASSGSWGNQPQHF	TGCAGTGCTAGTTCCGGAAGTTGGGGCAATCAGCCCCAGCATTTT
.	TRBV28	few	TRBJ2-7	CASSPRRHEQYF	TGTGCCAGCAGTCCCCGAAGACACGAGCAGTACTTC
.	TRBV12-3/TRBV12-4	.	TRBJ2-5	CASSFLFSPATAQETQYF	TGTGCCAGCAGTTTTTTATTTTCCCCCGCAACAGCCCAAGAGACCCAGTACTTC